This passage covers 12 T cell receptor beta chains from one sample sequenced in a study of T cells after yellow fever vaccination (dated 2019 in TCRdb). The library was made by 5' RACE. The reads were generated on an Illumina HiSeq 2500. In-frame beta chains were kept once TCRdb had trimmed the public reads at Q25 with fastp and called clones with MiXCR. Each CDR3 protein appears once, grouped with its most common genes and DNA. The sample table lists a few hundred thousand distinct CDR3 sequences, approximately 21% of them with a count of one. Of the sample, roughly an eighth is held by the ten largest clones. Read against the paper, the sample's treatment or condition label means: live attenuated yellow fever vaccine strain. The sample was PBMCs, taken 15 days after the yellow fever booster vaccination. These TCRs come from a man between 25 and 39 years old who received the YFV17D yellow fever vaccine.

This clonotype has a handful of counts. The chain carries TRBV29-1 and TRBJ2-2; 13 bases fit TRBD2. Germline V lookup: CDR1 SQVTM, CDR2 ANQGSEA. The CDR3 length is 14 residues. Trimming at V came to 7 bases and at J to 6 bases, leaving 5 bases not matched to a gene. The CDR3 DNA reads TGCAGCGCTAGGACTAGCGGGAGCGCCGGGGAGCTGTTTTTT. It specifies CSARTSGSAGELFF.

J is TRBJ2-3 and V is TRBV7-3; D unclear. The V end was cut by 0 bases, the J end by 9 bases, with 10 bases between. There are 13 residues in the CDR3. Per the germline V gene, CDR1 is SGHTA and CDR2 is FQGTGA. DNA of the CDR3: TGTGCCAGCAGCTTAACGGGTTTCGAAACGCAGTATTTT. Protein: CASSLTGFETQYF.

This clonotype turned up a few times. CDR3 DNA: TGTGCCAGCAGCCAAGAATGGATGACAGACCTCTACAATGAGCAGTTCTTC. This translates into CASSQEWMTDLYNEQFF. The genes are TRBV14 and TRBJ2-1; TRBD1 is a possible D gene (5 bases). CDR1 is SGHDN and CDR2 is FVKESK in the germline V gene. V shed 0 bases and J shed 3 bases, with 15 bases lying between them. There are 17 residues in the CDR3.

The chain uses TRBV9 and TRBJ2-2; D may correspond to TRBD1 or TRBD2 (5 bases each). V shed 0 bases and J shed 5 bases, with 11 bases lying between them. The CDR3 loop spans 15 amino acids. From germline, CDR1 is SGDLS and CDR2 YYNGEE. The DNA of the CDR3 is TGTGCCAGCAGCGTAGTGGTAGGGGAGACCGGGGAGCTGTTTTTT. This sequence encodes CASSVVVGETGELFF.

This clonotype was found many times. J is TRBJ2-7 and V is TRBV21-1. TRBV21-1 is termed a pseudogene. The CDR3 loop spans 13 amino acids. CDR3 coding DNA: TGTGCCAGCAGCTCACTAGGAGCCTACGAGCAGTACTTC. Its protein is CASSSLGAYEQYF.

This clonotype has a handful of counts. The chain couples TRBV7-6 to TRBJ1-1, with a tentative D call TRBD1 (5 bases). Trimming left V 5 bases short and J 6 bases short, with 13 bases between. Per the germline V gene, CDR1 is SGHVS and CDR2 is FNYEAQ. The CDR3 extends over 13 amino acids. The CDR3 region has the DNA TGTGCCAGCAGCGCGCAGGGCCGCGCTGAAGCTTTCTTT. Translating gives CASSAQGRAEAFF.

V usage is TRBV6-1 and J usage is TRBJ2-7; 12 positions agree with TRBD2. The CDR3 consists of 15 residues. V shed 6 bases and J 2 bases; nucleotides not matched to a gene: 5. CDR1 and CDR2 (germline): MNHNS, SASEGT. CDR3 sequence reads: CASRDRLAGAYEQYF. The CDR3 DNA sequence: TGTGCCAGCAGGGATCGACTAGCGGGAGCCTACGAGCAGTACTTC.

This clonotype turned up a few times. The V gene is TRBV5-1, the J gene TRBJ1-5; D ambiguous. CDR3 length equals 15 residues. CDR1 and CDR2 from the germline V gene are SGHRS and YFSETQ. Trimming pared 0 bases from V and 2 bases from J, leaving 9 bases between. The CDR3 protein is CASSLVPNGNQPQHF. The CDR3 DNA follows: TGCGCCAGCAGCTTGGTTCCAAATGGCAATCAGCCCCAGCATTTT.

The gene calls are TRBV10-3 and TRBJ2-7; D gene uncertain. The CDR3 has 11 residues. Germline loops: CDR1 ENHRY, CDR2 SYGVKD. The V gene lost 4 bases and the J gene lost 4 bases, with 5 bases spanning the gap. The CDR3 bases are TGTGCCATCAGTGCGGGTTACGAGCAGTACTTC. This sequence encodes CAISAGYEQYF.

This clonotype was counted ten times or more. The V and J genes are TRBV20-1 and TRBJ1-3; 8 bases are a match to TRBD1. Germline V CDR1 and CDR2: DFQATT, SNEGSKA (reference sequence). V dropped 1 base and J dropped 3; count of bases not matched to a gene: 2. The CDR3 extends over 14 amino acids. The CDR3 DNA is TGCAGTGCTAGAGCAGGGGGCGGTGGAAACACCATATATTTT. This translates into CSARAGGGGNTIYF.

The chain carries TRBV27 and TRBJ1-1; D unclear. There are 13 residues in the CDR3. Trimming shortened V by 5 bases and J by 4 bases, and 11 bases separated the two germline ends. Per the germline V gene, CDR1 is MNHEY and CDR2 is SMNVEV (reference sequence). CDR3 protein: CASSAEVSTEAFF. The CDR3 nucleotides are TGTGCCAGCAGTGCCGAAGTAAGCACTGAAGCTTTCTTT.

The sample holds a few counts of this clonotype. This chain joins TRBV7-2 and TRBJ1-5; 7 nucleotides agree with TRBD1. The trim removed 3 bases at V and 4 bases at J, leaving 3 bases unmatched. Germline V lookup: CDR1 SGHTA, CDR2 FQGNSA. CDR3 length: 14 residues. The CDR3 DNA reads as TGTGCCAGCAGCTTGACAGGGAAAAATCAGCCCCAGCATTTT. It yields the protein CASSLTGKNQPQHF.